The source of this T cell receptor beta chain is a study of T-cell reconstitution after alpha-beta-depleted transplantation in children. Germline V gene data show CDR1 as KGHSH and CDR2 as LQKENI. The CDR3 covers 15 residues. Unique molecular identifiers were used to barcode this TCRbeta library. Each CDR3 protein gets one entry after TCRdb re-called the PCR reads with MiXCR. The table lists 780,000 or so distinct CDR3 sequences, 16% of them singletons. Study-wide points: For some patients, TCRbeta diversity was high at day 60 because of recipient T cells and thymic progenitors that survived. One year post-transplant, T-cell counts and diversity were largely derived from T cells produced anew. Two months or so post-transplant, alpha-beta T cells reportedly derived from several hundred expanded graft clones.

Remarks on this clonotype: Its specificity is not known. At one end the junction does not follow the germline gene, possibly because of a read error.

The sequence came from a male patient younger than 18 who had a stem cell transplant for acute lymphoblastic leukemia, so the T cells may come from the graft donor. The J gene is TRBJ1-2, the V gene TRBV18, with D uncertain. Sequenced here: PBMCs, mostly from graft donor cells, sampled 360 days after TCRalphabeta/CD19-depleted stem cell transplant. CDR3 nucleotides: TGTGCCAGCTCATCCCAGGCTGATACTAAATATGGCTACACCTTC. Its protein is CASSSQADTKYGYTF.